These 32 T cell receptor beta chains came from one sample sequenced in a study of T-cell reconstitution after alpha-beta-depleted transplantation in children. A TCRbeta library incorporating unique molecular identifiers was prepared. TCRdb called the PCR reads again in MiXCR, with one record for every CDR3 protein. The table includes 580,000 or so distinct CDR3 sequences, under 30% detected once. The sequencing used PBMCs, mostly from graft donor cells, collected 360 days after TCRalphabeta/CD19-depleted stem cell transplant. All receptors come from a boy less than two years old who had a stem cell transplant for acute myeloid leukemia, so the T cells may come from the graft donor.

The CDR3 here is CSARTGSEQYF. In DNA form, the CDR3 reads TGCAGCGCGCGGACAGGCTCCGAGCAGTACTTC. This chain connects TRBV29-1 to TRBJ2-7; 7 bases are a match to TRBD1. The V segment lost 7 bases and the J segment 6 bases; nucleotides outside the gene matches: 6. The CDR3 totals 11 residues. The V gene's germline CDR1 is SQVTM and CDR2 ANQGSEA.

There are many counts of this clonotype. This sequence joins TRBV12-3 or TRBV12-4 and TRBJ1-1; no clear D gene. This CDR3 is built from 16 residues. With 4 bases removed from V and 1 base from J, the gap between germline ends came to 16 bases. DNA for the CDR3: TGTGCCAGCAGTTATATTCCTCCGGGGTCGAACACTGAAGCTTTCTTT. Protein product: CASSYIPPGSNTEAFF.

This clonotype was observed many times. The chain couples TRBV13 to TRBJ1-3, with D possibly matching TRBD1 (5 bases). V was cut by 3 bases and J by 0 bases, with 12 bases left in between. The CDR3 has 16 amino acids. Germline V gives CDR1 PRHDT, CDR2 FYEKMQ (reference sequence). CDR3 residues: CASSFAGTRSGNTIYF. The CDR3 nucleotides read TGTGCCAGCAGCTTTGCAGGGACCCGCTCTGGAAACACCATATATTTT.

This clonotype was seen many times. The V and J genes are TRBV28 and TRBJ1-1; D unclear. The germline V gene encodes CDR1 MDHEN and CDR2 SYDVKM. The CDR3 has 13 residues. Trimming cost V 1 base and J 7 bases, with 10 bases left between them. CDR3 bases: TGTGCCAGCAGTTTATTCAGTCCCATTGAAGCTTTCTTT. Translation gives CASSLFSPIEAFF.

V and J are TRBV3-1 and TRBJ2-1, with 11 bases identical to TRBD1. The CDR3 runs 16 residues. CDR1 and CDR2 (germline): LGHDT, YNNKEL (reference sequence). V lost 4 bases and J lost 5; bases outside the gene matches: 7. The CDR3, as DNA: TGTGCCAGCAGCCCCCTCCCGGGACAGGGGGACAATGAGCAGTTCTTC. Residues: CASSPLPGQGDNEQFF.

The chain is built from TRBV4-2 and TRBJ2-3; D gene unclear. Germline CDR1 and CDR2: LGHNA and YNFKEQ. This CDR3 is 14 amino acids long. V lost 9 bases, J lost 11 bases, and 24 bases lay in between. CDR3 in amino acids: CARGPGLADSEQYF. The CDR3 nucleotides read TGTGCCAGGGGCCCCGGGCTCGCGGATTCTGAGCAGTATTTT.

This clonotype was seen many times. V gene TRBV20-1 combines with J gene TRBJ2-5, with a tentative D call TRBD2 (6 bases). Germline loops: CDR1 DFQATT, CDR2 SNEGSKA (reference sequence). Between the trimmed V and J ends, which lost 5 bases and 5 bases, there was a span of 18 bases. This CDR3 contains 14 residues. The CDR3 nucleotides are TGCAGTGCTGGGTCGCGGGGCGGGCGGGAGACCCAGTACTTC. This codes for CSAGSRGGRETQYF.

V and J are TRBV9 and TRBJ2-1, with 7 nucleotides matching TRBD1. Germline assignment: CDR1 SGDLS and CDR2 YYNGEE. This CDR3 is built from 16 residues. Trimming took 3 bases from V and 2 from J; bases not matched to a gene: 8. The CDR3 DNA reads TGTGCCAGCAGCGGAATACAGGGGCCCGCCTACAATGAGCAGTTCTTC. Its translation is CASSGIQGPAYNEQFF.

This clonotype was recorded only once. The chain combines TRBV6-5 with TRBJ1-6; a possible D gene is TRBD1 (5 bases). Deletions cut 2 bases from V and 10 bases from J, with 12 bases between. The CDR3 spans 14 residues. The germline gives CDR1 MNHEY, CDR2 SVGAGI. CDR3 loop: CASSYRQSASPLHF. The CDR3 DNA follows: TGTGCCAGCAGTTACAGACAGAGCGCCTCACCCCTCCACTTT.

The chain employs TRBV7-2 and TRBJ2-1; TRBD1 matches 7 bases. The CDR3 length is 15 residues. After removal of 5 bases from V and 4 bases from J, the junction contained 8 bases not matched to a gene. CDR1 is SGHTA, CDR2 FQGNSA, per germline. CDR3 loop: CASSPSRDRYNEQFF. CDR3 bases: TGTGCCAGCAGCCCGTCCCGGGACAGATACAATGAGCAGTTCTTC. Together with reference TRBV7-2 and TRBJ2-1, the CDR3 gives the full variable domain: GAGVSQSPSNKVTEKGKDVELRCDPISGHTALYWYRQSLGQGLEFLIYFQGNSAPDKSGLPSDRFSAERTGGSVSTLTIQRTQQEDSAVYLCASSPSRDRYNEQFFGPGTRLTVL.

V and J are TRBV4-3 and TRBJ2-3; 7 bases fit TRBD1. CDR3 length: 16 residues. From germline, CDR1 is LGHNA and CDR2 YSLEER. The J segment lost 3 bases and the V segment lost 0 bases, leaving 6 bases of the junction unmatched. CDR3 in DNA: TGCGCCAGCAGCCAAGATCAGGCAGGGGGAACAGATACGCAGTATTTT. Translated: CASSQDQAGGTDTQYF.

This rearrangement joins TRBV6-6 to TRBJ1-1; D gene unclear. The CDR3 extends over 11 amino acids. V lost 5 bases and J lost 5, with 6 bases in between. Germline V CDR1 and CDR2: MNHNY, SVGAGI (reference sequence). CDR3 sequence: CASSNRTEAFF. CDR3 nucleotide sequence: TGTGCCAGCAGTAACCGGACTGAAGCTTTCTTT.

This clonotype was counted at least ten times. J is TRBJ2-1 and V is TRBV5-1, with D hard to call. The CDR3 runs to 12 residues. CDR1 is SGHRS, CDR2 YFSETQ, per germline. Between the trimmed V and J ends, which lost 4 bases and 11 bases, there was a span of 13 bases. The CDR3 DNA reads TGCGCCAGCAGCGTCCGTTCCGCTCAGCAGTTCTTC. This translates into CASSVRSAQQFF.

DNA of the CDR3: TGTGCCAGCAGCTTAGGACTAGCGGGGGGGCTTGACACCGGGGAGCTGTTTTTT. Encoded protein: CASSLGLAGGLDTGELFF. The V call is TRBV11-2, the J call TRBJ2-2, with 14 positions matching TRBD2. Germline CDR1 SGHAT, CDR2 FQNNGV. The junction had 4 bases not matched to a gene; V was cut back by 1 base and J by 3 bases. This CDR3 comprises 18 residues.

This clonotype was counted once. V usage is TRBV9 and J usage is TRBJ1-1; no clear D. V was shortened by 3 bases and J by 2 bases, with 5 bases between the two germline ends. The CDR3 covers 12 residues. From germline, CDR1 is SGDLS and CDR2 YYNGEE. CDR3 sequence reads: CASSEVNTEAFF. CDR3 nucleotides: TGTGCCAGCAGCGAGGTTAACACTGAAGCTTTCTTT.

Only a few counts were recorded for this clonotype. V is TRBV6-4 and J is TRBJ2-1, with D possibly being TRBD2 (7 bases). Germline CDR1 reads MRHNA; CDR2 reads SNTAGT. CDR3 length: 16 residues. Trimming removed 5 bases from V and 7 bases from J, with 21 bases in between. CDR3 sequence: CASSHSGMDSLNEQFF. CDR3 nucleotide sequence: TGTGCCAGCAGTCACAGCGGGATGGACAGTTTAAATGAGCAGTTCTTC.

The V call is TRBV21-1, the J call TRBJ2-1; the D call of TRBD1 is as the table states it, not checked on the DNA. TRBV21-1 is annotated as a pseudogene. The CDR3 runs 16 residues. CDR3 sequence (DNA): TGTGCCAGCAGCAAGGTCAGCGGGGGCCTCTACAATGAGCAGTTCTTC. Amino acid sequence: CASSKVSGGLYNEQFF.

This clonotype was found many times. The gene calls are TRBV29-1 and TRBJ2-5, with D perhaps matching TRBD1 or TRBD2 (5 bases each). The CDR3 sequence is 13 residues long. The V end was cut by 1 base, the J end by 9 bases, with 15 bases between. Germline V gene sequence: CDR1 SQVTM, CDR2 ANQGSEA. In DNA form, the CDR3 reads TGCAGCGTTGAAGGCCTTGGACTGGGGGCCCAGTACTTC. It codes for CSVEGLGLGAQYF. Combining the CDR3 with reference TRBV29-1 and TRBJ2-5 gives the whole variable domain SAVISQKPSRDICQRGTSLTIQCQVDSQVTMMFWYRQQPGQSLTLIATANQGSEATYESGFVIDKFPISRPNLTFSTLTVSNMSPEDSSIYLCSVEGLGLGAQYFGPGTRLLVL.

This clonotype was detected a few times. The chain employs TRBV27 and TRBJ2-5, with 7 nucleotides matching TRBD2. V dropped 7 bases and J dropped 7; count of bases not matched to a gene: 6. Germline-derived CDR1 and CDR2 are MNHEY and SMNVEV (reference sequence). This CDR3 has 12 residues. The CDR3 bases are TGTGCCAGCACTCGACCGGGAGGGACCCAGTACTTC. Translated: CASTRPGGTQYF.

At least ten counts were recorded for this clonotype. As DNA, the CDR3 is TGCAGCGTTGAATACACACTGAACACTGAAGCTTTCTTT. It specifies CSVEYTLNTEAFF. The V gene is TRBV29-1, the J gene TRBJ1-1; D is unclear. The CDR3 length is 13 residues. V was trimmed by 2 bases and J by 0 bases, leaving 7 bases between them. Germline CDR1 SQVTM, CDR2 ANQGSEA.

This clonotype has a handful of counts. The V gene is TRBV5-1, the J gene TRBJ2-1; TRBD1 agrees at 8 bases. The germline V gene has CDR1 SGHRS and CDR2 YFSETQ. This CDR3 is built from 16 residues. The V segment lost 3 bases and the J segment 3 bases; nucleotides outside the gene matches: 8. The CDR3 here is CASSSTGEVRYNEQFF. CDR3 bases: TGCGCCAGCAGCTCGACAGGGGAGGTACGCTACAATGAGCAGTTCTTC. Based on the CDR3 plus reference TRBV5-1 and TRBJ2-1, the full variable domain is KAGVTQTPRYLIKTRGQQVTLSCSPISGHRSVSWYQQTPGQGLQFLFEYFSETQRNKGNFPGRFSGRQFSNSRSEMNVSTLELGDSALYLCASSSTGEVRYNEQFFGPGTRLTVL.

J is TRBJ2-3 and V is TRBV20-1; TRBD1 is a possible D gene (6 bases). Germline CDR1 and CDR2: DFQATT and SNEGSKA (reference sequence). Trimming pared 4 bases from V and 3 bases from J, leaving 17 bases between. The CDR3 covers 15 residues. This chain's CDR3 is CSATNGDKGTDTQYF. CDR3 DNA: TGCAGTGCTACCAATGGGGACAAAGGGACAGATACGCAGTATTTT.

This clonotype was seen more than once but under ten times. The gene calls are TRBV11-2 and TRBJ2-4, with TRBD2 matching 12 bases. Germline values: CDR1 SGHAT, CDR2 FQNNGV. The CDR3 loop spans 19 amino acids. V gave up 6 bases and J gave up 0 bases; unmatched junction bases: 12. The CDR3 reads CASSLSTSGGILAKNIQYF. The CDR3 nucleotides are TGTGCCAGCAGTCTCTCGACTAGCGGGGGAATTCTAGCCAAAAACATTCAGTACTTC.

The J gene is TRBJ2-3, the V gene TRBV5-4; D is undetermined. Germline assignment: CDR1 SGHNT and CDR2 YYREEE (reference sequence). The V end lost 0 bases, the J end lost 3 bases, and 11 bases lay between the germline ends. The CDR3 consists of 15 residues. CDR3 bases: TGTGCCAGCAGCTTGGAAGTGGGGTGGACAGATACGCAGTATTTT. It encodes CASSLEVGWTDTQYF.

The rearrangement uses TRBV10-3 and TRBJ2-2; D remains unclear. This CDR3 comprises 14 residues. Germline V gene lookup returns CDR1 ENHRY and CDR2 SYGVKD. V gave up 6 bases and J gave up 4 bases, with 12 bases separating them. Written as DNA, the CDR3 is TGTGCCATCAGCGCAGCTTTAGTCACCGGGGAGCTGTTTTTT. Amino acid sequence: CAISAALVTGELFF.

This clonotype was picked up many times. The chain uses TRBV29-1 and TRBJ2-1; D is possibly TRBD2 (6 bases). Per the germline V gene, CDR1 is SQVTM and CDR2 is ANQGSEA. The CDR3 contains 11 residues. Trimming removed 6 bases from V and 4 bases from J, with 7 bases in between. CDR3 amino acids: CSVGLYNEQFF. CDR3 DNA sequence: TGCAGCGTGGGACTTTACAATGAGCAGTTCTTC.

This clonotype came up many times. This chain joins TRBV25-1 and TRBJ2-3; 7 nucleotides agree with TRBD2. The V gene's germline CDR1 is MGHDK and CDR2 SYGVNS. The CDR3 is made up of 14 amino acids. The junction had 2 bases not matched to a gene; V was cut back by 4 bases and J by 1 base. The CDR3 bases are TGTGCCAGCAGTGTCAGCGGGGGCACAGATACGCAGTATTTT. The encoded protein is CASSVSGGTDTQYF.

This clonotype showed up many times. The rearrangement links TRBV6-5 to TRBJ2-7; D gene uncertain. V was clipped by 0 bases and J by 5 bases, with 14 bases between them. The germline CDR1 and CDR2 sequences are MNHEY and SVGAGI. This CDR3 is built from 15 residues. CDR3 in DNA: TGTGCCAGCAGTTACTCGAAGGTGGGGTGGGACGAGCAGTACGTC. Protein: CASSYSKVGWDEQYV.

V gene TRBV29-1 combines with J gene TRBJ2-3; tentative D call: TRBD1 (5 bases). V gave up 1 base and J gave up 5 bases, with 10 bases separating them. Germline V CDR1 and CDR2: SQVTM, ANQGSEA. The CDR3 runs to 13 residues. This CDR3 is CSVEGGLLDTQYF. The DNA for the CDR3 is TGCAGCGTTGAAGGGGGCCTTCTAGATACGCAGTATTTT.

J is TRBJ2-7 and V is TRBV28, with D possibly matching TRBD1 (6 bases). Per the germline V gene, CDR1 is MDHEN and CDR2 is SYDVKM. Trimming removed 6 bases at V and 0 bases at J, with 15 bases between. This CDR3 contains 15 residues. In DNA form, the CDR3 reads TGTGCCAGCAGCCCCCGGGACAAGAGCTCCTACGAGCAGTACGTC. Its translation: CASSPRDKSSYEQYV.

This clonotype was observed a handful of times. This chain connects TRBV20-1 to TRBJ2-5; 10 nucleotides agree with TRBD2. Germline V gives CDR1 DFQATT, CDR2 SNEGSKA (reference sequence). With V trimmed by 6 bases and J by 3 bases, 10 bases remained unmatched. The CDR3 contains 15 residues. The CDR3 protein is CSATEPSGGEETQYF. CDR3 nucleotides: TGCAGTGCAACCGAACCTAGCGGGGGAGAAGAGACCCAGTACTTC.

This clonotype has a handful of counts. The CDR3 nucleotides read TGTGCCAGCAGCCAAGATTCGACAAAGCTAGCCAAAAACATTCAGTACTTC. It translates to CASSQDSTKLAKNIQYF. This chain connects TRBV4-2 to TRBJ2-4; D is uncertain. V gave up 0 bases and J gave up 0 bases, with 12 bases separating them. The CDR3 length is 17 residues. The germline CDR1 and CDR2 sequences are LGHNA and YNFKEQ.